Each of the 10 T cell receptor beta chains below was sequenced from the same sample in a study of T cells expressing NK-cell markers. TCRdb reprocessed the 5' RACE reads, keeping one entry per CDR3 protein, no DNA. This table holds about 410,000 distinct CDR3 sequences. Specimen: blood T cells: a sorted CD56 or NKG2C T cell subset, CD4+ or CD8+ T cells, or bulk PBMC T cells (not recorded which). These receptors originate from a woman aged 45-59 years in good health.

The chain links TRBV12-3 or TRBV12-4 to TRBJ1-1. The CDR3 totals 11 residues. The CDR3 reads CASSLYSGAFF.

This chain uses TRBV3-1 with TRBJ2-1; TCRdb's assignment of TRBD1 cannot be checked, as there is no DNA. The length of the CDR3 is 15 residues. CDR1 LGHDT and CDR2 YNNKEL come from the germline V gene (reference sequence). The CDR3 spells CASSGTGQGGNEQFF.

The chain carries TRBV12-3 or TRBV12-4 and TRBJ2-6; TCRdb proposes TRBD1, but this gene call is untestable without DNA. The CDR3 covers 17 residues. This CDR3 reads CASRQTGPSSGANVLTF.

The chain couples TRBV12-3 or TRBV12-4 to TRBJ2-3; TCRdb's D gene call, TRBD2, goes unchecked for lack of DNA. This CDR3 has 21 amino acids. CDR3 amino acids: CASSQLRTSGRDPGNPDTQYF.

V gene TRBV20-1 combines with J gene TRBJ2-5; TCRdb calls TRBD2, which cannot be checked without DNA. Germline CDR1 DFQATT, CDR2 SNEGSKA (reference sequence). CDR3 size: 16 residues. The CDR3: CSASEGLAGPQETQYF.

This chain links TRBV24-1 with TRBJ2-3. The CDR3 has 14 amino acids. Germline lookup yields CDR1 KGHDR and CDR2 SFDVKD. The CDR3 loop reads CATSDRLSTDTQYF.

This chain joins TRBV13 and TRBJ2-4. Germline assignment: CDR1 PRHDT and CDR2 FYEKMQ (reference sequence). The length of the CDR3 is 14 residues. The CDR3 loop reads CASSSEGAKNIQYF.

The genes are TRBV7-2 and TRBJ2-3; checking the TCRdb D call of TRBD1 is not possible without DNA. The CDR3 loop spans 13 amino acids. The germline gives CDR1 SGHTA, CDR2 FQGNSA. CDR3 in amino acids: CASSSQGADTQYF. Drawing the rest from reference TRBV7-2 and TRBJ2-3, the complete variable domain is GAGVSQSPSNKVTEKGKDVELRCDPISGHTALYWYRQSLGQGLEFLIYFQGNSAPDKSGLPSDRFSAERTGGSVSTLTIQRTQQEDSAVYLCASSSQGADTQYFGPGTRLTVL.

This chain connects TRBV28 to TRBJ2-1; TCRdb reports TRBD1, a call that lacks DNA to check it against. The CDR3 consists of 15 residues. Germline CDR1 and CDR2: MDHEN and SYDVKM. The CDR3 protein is CASSLVGQEYNEQFF.

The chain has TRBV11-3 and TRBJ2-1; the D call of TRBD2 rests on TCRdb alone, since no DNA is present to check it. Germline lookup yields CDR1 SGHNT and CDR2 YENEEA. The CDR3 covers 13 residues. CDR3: CASSSRVRSEQFF. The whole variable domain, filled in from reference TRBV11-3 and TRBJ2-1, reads EAGVVQSPRYKIIEKKQPVAFWCNPISGHNTLYWYLQNLGQGPELLIRYENEEAVDDSQLPKDRFSAERLKGVDSTLKIQPAELGDSAVYLCASSSRVRSEQFFGPGTRLTVL.